Listed here is a single TCR beta chain. As handled by the study authors: Researchers report that nucleated cell counts were estimated from reference gene primer amplification. The data were produced by immunoSEQ multiplex PCR, yet TCRdb's version contains in-frame clones alone and is incomplete. That table gives V, J and clone size, and the DNA gave D and trimming. The data show 90,000 to 100,000 clones, about 80% seen once. The data stem from a study of blood T cell repertoires in COVID-19. This CDR3 is 16 amino acids long. CDR1 GTSNPN and CDR2 SVGIG come from the germline V gene (reference sequence). The V and J ends lost 0 bases and 6 bases, in that order; junction bases with no gene match: 4.

This TCR was sampled from a man aged 70 or older with acute or convalescent COVID-19. The genes are TRBV30 and TRBJ2-3, with 15 nucleotides matching TRBD2. The sequenced material came from peripheral blood. The CDR3 bases are TGTGCCTGGAGTGTGGGACTAGCGGGGGGTCTTGATACGCAGTATTTT. This codes for CAWSVGLAGGLDTQYF. The variable domain in full, with the rest retrieved from reference TRBV30 and TRBJ2-3, is SQTIHQWPATLVQPVGSPLSLECTVEGTSNPNLYWYRQAAGRGLQLLFYSVGIGQISSEVPQNLSASRPQDRQFILSSKKLLLSDSGFYLCAWSVGLAGGLDTQYFGPGTRLTVL.